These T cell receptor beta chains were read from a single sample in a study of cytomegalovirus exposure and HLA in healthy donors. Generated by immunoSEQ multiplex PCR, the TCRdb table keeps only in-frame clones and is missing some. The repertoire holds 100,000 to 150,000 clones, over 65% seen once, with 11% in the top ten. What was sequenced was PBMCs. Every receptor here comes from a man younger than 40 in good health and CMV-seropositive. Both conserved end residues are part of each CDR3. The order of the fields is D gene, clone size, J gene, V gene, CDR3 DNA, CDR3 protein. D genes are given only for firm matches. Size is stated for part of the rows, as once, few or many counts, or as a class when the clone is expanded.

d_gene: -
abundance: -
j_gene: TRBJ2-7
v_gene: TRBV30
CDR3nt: TGTGCCTGGAGTGTACAGGGAGTGGGGGAGCAGTACTTC
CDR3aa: CAWSVQGVGEQYF

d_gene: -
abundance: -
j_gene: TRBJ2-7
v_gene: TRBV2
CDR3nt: TGTGCCAGCAGGGGCACCTCTAAGGCCTACGAGCAGTACTTC
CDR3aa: CASRGTSKAYEQYF

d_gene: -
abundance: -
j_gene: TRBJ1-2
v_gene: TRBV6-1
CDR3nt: TGTGCCAGCAGTTATGACAGGAACTATGGCTACACCTTC
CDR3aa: CASSYDRNYGYTF

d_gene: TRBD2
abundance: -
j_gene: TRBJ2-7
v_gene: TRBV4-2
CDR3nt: TGTGCCAGCAGCCAAGGTCCTGGCGGGAGTGGGTACGAGCAGTACTTC
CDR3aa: CASSQGPGGSGYEQYF

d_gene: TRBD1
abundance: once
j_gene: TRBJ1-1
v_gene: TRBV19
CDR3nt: TGTGCCAGTATCGAGAACAGGGGTCGGACTGAAGCTTTCTTT
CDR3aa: CASIENRGRTEAFF

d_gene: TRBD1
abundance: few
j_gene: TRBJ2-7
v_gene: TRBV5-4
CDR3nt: TGTGCCAGCAGCTCGCCACAGGGGGCTTACGAGCAGTACTTC
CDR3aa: CASSSPQGAYEQYF

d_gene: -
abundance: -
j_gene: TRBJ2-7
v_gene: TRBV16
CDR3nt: TGTGCCAGCAGCCAAGATCTAGACAGCTACGAGCAGTACTTC
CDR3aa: CASSQDLDSYEQYF

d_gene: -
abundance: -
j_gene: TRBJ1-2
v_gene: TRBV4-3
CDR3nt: TGCGCCAGCAGCCAAGAATTTGGACTGGAAGGCTACACCTTC
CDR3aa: CASSQEFGLEGYTF

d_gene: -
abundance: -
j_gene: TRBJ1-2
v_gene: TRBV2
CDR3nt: TGTGCCAGCAGTGTGGACAGATCTAACTATGGCTACACCTTC
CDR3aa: CASSVDRSNYGYTF

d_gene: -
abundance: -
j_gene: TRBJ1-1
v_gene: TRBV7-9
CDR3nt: TGTGCCAGCAGCTCAAACACTGAAGCTTTCTTT
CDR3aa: CASSSNTEAFF

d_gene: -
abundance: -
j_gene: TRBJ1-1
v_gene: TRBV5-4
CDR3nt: TGTGCCAGCAGCTCCGGGAACACTGAAGCTTTCTTT
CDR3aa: CASSSGNTEAFF

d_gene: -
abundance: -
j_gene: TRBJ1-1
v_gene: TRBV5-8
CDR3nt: TGTGCCAGCAGCTTGGCGCGGGGTTACATGAACACTGAAGCTTTCTTT
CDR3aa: CASSLARGYMNTEAFF

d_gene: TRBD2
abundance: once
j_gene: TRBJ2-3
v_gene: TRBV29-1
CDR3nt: TGCAGCGCCGACGGGACTAGCGGCACAGATACGCAGTATTTT
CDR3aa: CSADGTSGTDTQYF

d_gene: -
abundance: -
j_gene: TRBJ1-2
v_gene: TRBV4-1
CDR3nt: TGCGCCAGCAGCCTCACCACGCTGGACACAGACTATGGCTACACCTTC
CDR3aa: CASSLTTLDTDYGYTF

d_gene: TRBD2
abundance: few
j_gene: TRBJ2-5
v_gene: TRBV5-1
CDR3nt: TGCGCCAGCAGCTTGGGGTTAGCGGGAGCCCAAGAGACCCAGTACTTC
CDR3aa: CASSLGLAGAQETQYF

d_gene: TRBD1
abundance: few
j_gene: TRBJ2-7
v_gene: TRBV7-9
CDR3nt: TGTGCCAGCAGCTTAAGACAAGGGGGCGGGTACGAGCAGTACTTC
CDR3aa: CASSLRQGGGYEQYF

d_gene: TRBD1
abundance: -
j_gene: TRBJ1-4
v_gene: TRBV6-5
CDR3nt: TGTGCCAGCAGTTCGGACAGGCTAAATGAAAAACTGTTTTTT
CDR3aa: CASSSDRLNEKLFF

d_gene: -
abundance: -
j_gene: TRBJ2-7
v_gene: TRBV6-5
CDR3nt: TGTGCCAGCAGAAAGGGGGGGGTATCCTCCTACGAGCAGTACTTC
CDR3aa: CASRKGGVSSYEQYF